This entry lists 23 T cell receptor beta chains sequenced from one sample in a study of control samples from healthy donors and cancer patients. Profiled with immunoSEQ multiplex PCR; TCRdb holds only in-frame clones, not every one. This sample has just under 75,000 clones, with over 75% found just once. Sequencing was done on a sample of blood. The receptors were sampled from a woman aged 50 to 60 in good health.

The chain carries TRBV3-1 (or the pseudogene TRBV3-2) and TRBJ2-4, with D hard to call. CDR1 is LGHDT and CDR2 is YNNKEL in the germline V gene (reference sequence). The V gene lost 4 bases and the J gene lost 9 bases, with 13 bases spanning the gap. The CDR3 covers 13 residues. The CDR3 region has the DNA TGTGCCAGCAGCCCGACGGGTTCCCTCATTCAGTACTTC. This sequence encodes CASSPTGSLIQYF.

The chain joins TRBV9 to TRBJ1-4, with 9 bases identical to TRBD1. The germline CDR1 and CDR2 sequences are SGDLS and YYNGEE. The V segment lost 4 bases and the J segment 8 bases; nucleotides outside the gene matches: 12. CDR3 size: 16 residues. In nucleotides, the CDR3 is TGTGCCAGCAGCCCCACAAATACAGGGGGCAGAGAAAAACTGTTTTTT. It is translated as CASSPTNTGGREKLFF.

The genes are TRBV5-1 and TRBJ1-2; D remains ambiguous. V lost 0 bases and J 4 bases, leaving 13 bases between the germline ends. CDR3 length: 15 residues. The germline gives CDR1 SGHRS, CDR2 YFSETQ. The CDR3 coding sequence is TGCGCCAGCAGCTTGGGGACCGGGAATACCTATGGCTACACCTTC. Amino acids: CASSLGTGNTYGYTF. Supplemented by reference TRBV5-1 and TRBJ1-2, the full variable domain reads KAGVTQTPRYLIKTRGQQVTLSCSPISGHRSVSWYQQTPGQGLQFLFEYFSETQRNKGNFPGRFSGRQFSNSRSEMNVSTLELGDSALYLCASSLGTGNTYGYTFGSGTRLTVV.

V gene TRBV9 combines with J gene TRBJ1-2; 7 bases match TRBD1. This CDR3 is 13 amino acids long. Germline lookup yields CDR1 SGDLS and CDR2 YYNGEE. Losses at the gene ends were 2 bases for V and 5 bases for J; bases not matched to a gene: 3. CDR3 region: CASSVRQGYGYTF. In DNA, the CDR3 is TGTGCCAGCAGCGTCAGACAGGGATATGGCTACACCTTC.

The chain combines TRBV13 with TRBJ1-2; weak D call: TRBD1 (6 bases). Trimming cost V 5 bases and J 1 base, with 8 bases left between them. The CDR3 loop spans 13 amino acids. Germline CDR1 is PRHDT and CDR2 is FYEKMQ (reference sequence). The CDR3 nucleotides read TGTGCCAGCAGCAGGGGGGATAACTATGGCTACACCTTC. It encodes CASSRGDNYGYTF.

This chain links TRBV10-3 with TRBJ2-7; the D gene could be TRBD1 or TRBD2 (6 bases each). The CDR3 sequence is 17 residues long. Germline V lookup: CDR1 ENHRY, CDR2 SYGVKD. V lost 3 bases, J lost 2 bases, and 20 bases lay in between. The CDR3 region is CAISESPGVEGAYEQYF. Written as DNA, the CDR3 is TGTGCCATCAGTGAAAGTCCGGGGGTGGAGGGGGCCTACGAGCAGTACTTC.

The V gene is TRBV4-1, the J gene TRBJ1-2, with D hard to call. CDR3 length: 13 amino acids. Trimming took 0 bases from V and 2 from J, leaving 4 bases between them. Germline V lookup: CDR1 MGHRA, CDR2 YSYEKL. This CDR3 is CASSQEGNYGYTF. CDR3 DNA: TGCGCCAGCAGCCAAGAGGGGAACTATGGCTACACCTTC.

The chain uses TRBV6-5 and TRBJ1-1; D might be TRBD1 (6 bases). Germline-derived CDR1 and CDR2 are MNHEY and SVGAGI. The V end lost 6 bases, the J end lost 0 bases, and 11 bases lay between the germline ends. CDR3 length: 14 amino acids. CDR3 in DNA: TGTGCCAGCAGGACGACAGGCATGAACACTGAAGCTTTCTTT. Translation: CASRTTGMNTEAFF.

The chain has TRBV5-4 and TRBJ2-2; D possibly corresponds to TRBD2 (5 bases). The CDR3 has 13 amino acids. CDR1 SGHNT and CDR2 YYREEE come from the germline V gene (reference sequence). With 6 bases removed from V and 0 bases from J, the gap between germline ends came to 6 bases. CDR3 region: CASKAANTGELFF. The CDR3 DNA reads as TGTGCCAGCAAAGCGGCGAACACCGGGGAGCTGTTTTTT. The variable domain in full, completed from reference TRBV5-4 and TRBJ2-2, reads ETGVTQSPTHLIKTRGQQVTLRCSSQSGHNTVSWYQQALGQGPQFIFQYYREEENGRGNFPPRFSGLQFPNYSSELNVNALELDDSALYLCASKAANTGELFFGEGSRLTVL.

The genes are TRBV3-1 (or the pseudogene TRBV3-2) and TRBJ2-3; TRBD1 is a possible D gene (6 bases). Germline V gene sequence: CDR1 LGHDT, CDR2 YNNKEL (reference sequence). V was shortened by 5 bases and J by 10 bases, with 13 bases between the two germline ends. This CDR3 is 12 amino acids long. CDR3 sequence reads: CASSSTGPAQYF. The DNA for the CDR3 is TGTGCCAGCAGCTCTACAGGGCCCGCGCAGTATTTT.

The rearrangement joins TRBV5-5 to TRBJ1-5; tentative D call: TRBD1 (6 bases). Germline CDR1 and CDR2: SGHKS and YYEKEE (reference sequence). Trimming left V 0 bases short and J 0 bases short, with 16 bases between. The CDR3 runs 18 residues. The CDR3, as DNA: TGTGCCAGCAGCTTGGCCGGTAGGGACATCTATAGCAATCAGCCCCAGCATTTT. Translation gives CASSLAGRDIYSNQPQHF.

This rearrangement joins TRBV6-1 to TRBJ1-2; a possible D gene is TRBD1 (5 bases). This CDR3 comprises 14 residues. V lost 3 bases to trimming and J lost 2 bases, with 10 bases between them. From germline, CDR1 is MNHNS and CDR2 SASEGT. DNA of the CDR3: TGTGCCAGCAGTGAGAAGGGGCTCAACTATGGCTACACCTTC. Encoded protein: CASSEKGLNYGYTF.

The gene calls are TRBV7-8 and TRBJ2-1; possibly TRBD1 for D (5 bases). The CDR3 spans 15 residues. Trimming removed 5 bases at V and 7 bases at J, with 18 bases between. CDR1 is SGHVS and CDR2 is FQNEAQ in the germline V gene. Here the CDR3 reads CASSPRGQVVNEQFF. CDR3 sequence (DNA): TGTGCCAGCAGCCCAAGGGGCCAGGTCGTTAATGAGCAGTTCTTC.

This clone was observed a few times. The chain combines TRBV5-1 with TRBJ2-2; D uncertain. Germline CDR1 SGHRS, CDR2 YFSETQ. V was clipped by 0 bases and J by 7 bases, with 10 bases between them. The CDR3 length is 14 residues. Here the CDR3 DNA reads TGCGCCAGCAGCTTGGGGGCGGCCCACGGGGAGCTGTTTTTT. This gives the protein CASSLGAAHGELFF.

CDR3 protein: CASSPRGVGFSYEQYF. As DNA, the CDR3 is TGTGCCAGCAGTCCAAGAGGGGTGGGGTTCTCCTACGAGCAGTACTTC. The J gene is TRBJ2-7, the V gene TRBV28, with D possibly called TRBD1 or TRBD2 (5 bases each). CDR3 size: 16 residues. Trimming took off 5 bases at V and 0 bases at J, with 17 bases between the two ends. Per the germline V gene, CDR1 is MDHEN and CDR2 is SYDVKM.

The rearrangement joins TRBV7-3 to TRBJ2-3, with 7 bases aligning to TRBD2. V lost 3 bases to trimming and J lost 5 bases; unmatched junction nucleotides: 2. This CDR3 comprises 13 residues. The germline gives CDR1 SGHTA, CDR2 FQGTGA. The CDR3, as DNA: TGTGCCAGCAGCTTGCGGGAGTTAGATACGCAGTATTTT. This sequence encodes CASSLRELDTQYF.

This rearrangement joins TRBV5-1 to TRBJ2-3, with TRBD2 matching 8 bases. The CDR3 totals 15 residues. The junction had 8 bases not matched to a gene; V was cut back by 2 bases and J by 6 bases. Germline loops: CDR1 SGHRS, CDR2 YFSETQ. The CDR3 DNA sequence: TGCGCCAGCAGCTTCGGTCTAGCGGGTCTGGATACGCAGTATTTT. This encodes CASSFGLAGLDTQYF.

The chain couples TRBV28 to TRBJ1-2; D is possibly TRBD1 (5 bases). The CDR3 consists of 13 residues. CDR1 and CDR2 (germline): MDHEN, SYDVKM. V gave up 3 bases and J gave up 8 bases, with 13 bases separating them. CDR3: CASSFLRVGGYTF. In DNA form, the CDR3 reads TGTGCCAGCAGTTTCCTCAGGGTGGGGGGCTACACCTTC.

This chain connects TRBV6-6 to TRBJ2-2; perhaps TRBD2 as D (5 bases). This CDR3 region has 15 residues. Per the germline V gene, CDR1 is MNHNY and CDR2 is SVGAGI (reference sequence). The germline V and J ends were trimmed by 1 base and 1 base, with 7 bases remaining between them. As DNA, the CDR3 is TGTGCCAGCAGTTACTTGGCGGGGAACACCGGGGAGCTGTTTTTT. Amino acids: CASSYLAGNTGELFF.

In this sample, this clone turned up once. V gene TRBV6-5 combines with J gene TRBJ2-2; D is ambiguous. CDR3 size: 12 residues. V shed 9 bases and J shed 0 bases, with 5 bases lying between them. Germline assignment: CDR1 MNHEY and CDR2 SVGAGI. The CDR3 reads CASQPNTGELFF. In DNA, the CDR3 is TGTGCCAGTCAACCGAACACCGGGGAGCTGTTTTTT.

This chain connects TRBV5-4 to TRBJ2-1; possible D gene TRBD2, 6 bases. The CDR3 length is 16 residues. Germline V CDR1 and CDR2: SGHNT, YYREEE (reference sequence). V gave up 4 bases and J gave up 5 bases, with 19 bases separating them. In nucleotides, the CDR3 is TGTGCCAGCAGCGGGAATAGCGGAATTACAAACAATGAGCAGTTCTTC. It codes for CASSGNSGITNNEQFF.

This sequence joins TRBV28 and TRBJ2-1; the D is unclear. The V end was cut by 2 bases, the J end by 10 bases, with 6 bases between. The V gene's germline CDR1 is MDHEN and CDR2 SYDVKM. CDR3 size: 11 residues. CDR3 sequence reads: CASSLRREQFF. DNA of the CDR3: TGTGCCAGCAGTTTAAGGCGGGAGCAGTTCTTC.

The chain couples TRBV7-6 to TRBJ1-5; no clear D gene. Per the germline V gene, CDR1 is SGHVS and CDR2 is FNYEAQ. Trimming stripped 1 base from V and 4 bases from J, with 14 bases between. This CDR3 region has 16 residues. The CDR3 DNA sequence: TGTGCCAGCAGCTTAGAAGCCCATGGTGCTAATCAGCCCCAGCATTTT. Translated: CASSLEAHGANQPQHF.